Listed below are T cell receptor beta chains from one sample, sequenced in a study of OX40 agonist ivuxolimab in advanced cancers. This table comes from immunoSEQ multiplex PCR, and its TCRdb copy is limited to in-frame clones, with some not included. Among some 55,000 clones, 75% to 85% were seen once, and the ten largest hold 2% to 2.5%. This specimen was CD4+ or CD8+ T cells sorted from blood, taken in a trial of the OX40 agonist ivuxolimab. Receptors were obtained from an adult with an advanced solid tumor such as melanoma, head and neck, liver or kidney cancer. The CDR3 runs from the conserved cysteine through the conserved F or W.

V: TRBV5-1; J: TRBJ1-5; CDR3: CASSLGQGGQPQHF
V: TRBV10-3; J: TRBJ1-2; CDR3: CAISEDRQGAYGYTF
V: TRBV11-2; J: TRBJ1-1; CDR3: CASSLGAGTEAFF
V: TRBV6-5; J: TRBJ1-3; CDR3: CASSVLGGTIYF
V: TRBV6-1; J: TRBJ2-3; CDR3: CASRRDRGGDTQYF
V: TRBV5-6; J: TRBJ2-5; CDR3: CASSLTGTYAQETQYF
V: TRBV11-2; J: TRBJ1-5; CDR3: CASSLGTGSGAQHF
V: TRBV6-1; J: TRBJ2-1; CDR3: CASSELVDHEQFF
V: TRBV19; J: TRBJ1-6; CDR3: CASGHSPLHF
V: TRBV5-8; J: TRBJ1-5; CDR3: CASSLGQNQPQHF
V: TRBV9; J: TRBJ1-1; CDR3: CASSVGTGTSTEAFF
V: TRBV5-1; J: TRBJ2-5; CDR3: CASSSELGGGETQYF
V: TRBV6-4; J: TRBJ2-2; CDR3: CASRRADTGELFF
V: TRBV7-8; J: TRBJ1-2; CDR3: CASSFSGTANYGYTF
V: TRBV6-6; J: TRBJ1-1; CDR3: CASSYSTGNTEAFF
V: TRBV11-3; J: TRBJ2-3; CDR3: CASSRSGRQDTQYF
V: TRBV18; J: TRBJ1-1; CDR3: CASSFSPNTEAFF
V: TRBV19; J: TRBJ2-3; CDR3: CASSIVTSGGTDTQYF
V: TRBV2; J: TRBJ1-5; CDR3: CAKTPGPGEPQHF
V: TRBV6-6; J: TRBJ1-4; CDR3: CASSSQTGQKLFF
V: TRBV27; J: TRBJ2-7; CDR3: CASNRQGRPEQYF
V: TRBV27; J: TRBJ2-7; CDR3: CASRRLAGVRIYEQYF
V: TRBV27; J: TRBJ1-1; CDR3: CASSPDLRYTEAFF
V: TRBV9; J: TRBJ2-2; CDR3: CASSVLASGMVGELFF
V: TRBV7-2; J: TRBJ2-7; CDR3: CASSLRQGPHYEQYF
V: TRBV6-6; J: TRBJ1-2; CDR3: CASRIASNYGYTF
V: TRBV30; J: TRBJ1-2; CDR3: CAWSDGHLDGYTF
V: TRBV27; J: TRBJ1-1; CDR3: CASSYTVNTEAFF
V: TRBV5-1; J: TRBJ2-1; CDR3: CASSLRQGTYNEQFF
V: TRBV14; J: TRBJ2-1; CDR3: CASSPGTGFRDEQFF
V: TRBV6-5; J: TRBJ1-4; CDR3: CASRNAADNEKLFF
V: TRBV6-1; J: TRBJ2-3; CDR3: CATQQGSTDTQYF
V: TRBV29-1; J: TRBJ2-7; CDR3: CSVRGSGEQYF
V: TRBV9; J: TRBJ2-2; CDR3: CASSLRMTGGTNTGELFF
V: TRBV18; J: TRBJ2-2; CDR3: CASSPQRSGTGSIGELFF
V: TRBV21-1; J: TRBJ2-4; CDR3: CASSKRGGLAGGAKNIQYF
V: TRBV12-1; J: TRBJ1-5; CDR3: CASSQLTPGVNQPQHF
V: TRBV10-3; J: TRBJ2-1; CDR3: CAISEWEGTYNEQFF
V: TRBV27; J: TRBJ1-1; CDR3: CASSFRDRGPNTEAFF
V: TRBV28; J: TRBJ1-6; CDR3: CASSTGNSPLHF
V: TRBV6-5; J: TRBJ1-5; CDR3: CASSYLGGNQPQHF
V: TRBV10-1; J: TRBJ1-5; CDR3: CASSETDNQPQHF
V: TRBV14; J: TRBJ2-7; CDR3: CASRFGGSYEQYF
V: TRBV28; J: TRBJ2-3; CDR3: CASKPGFTDTQYF
V: TRBV18; J: TRBJ1-1; CDR3: CASSLPPVMNTEAFF
V: TRBV6-1; J: TRBJ1-2; CDR3: CASSVGGDYSYGYTF
V: TRBV5-4; J: TRBJ1-3; CDR3: CASSLGGGTYGNTIYF
V: TRBV15; J: TRBJ1-1; CDR3: CATSRDLQRNTEAFF
V: TRBV14; J: TRBJ2-5; CDR3: CASSQEPQRGVQETQYF
V: TRBV23-1; J: TRBJ1-5; CDR3: CASSQSERDRTYPSNQPQHF